Following are 29 T cell receptor beta chains from one sample sequenced in a study of T-cell memory formation after mild COVID-19. A single record per CDR3 protein comes from TCRdb applying MiXCR to the 5' RACE reads. The data show about 470,000 distinct CDR3 sequences, roughly 20% seen once. Specimen: PBMCs or a T cell subset sorted from them (not recorded which). The receptors were gathered from an adult woman who had mild COVID-19 (a few samples of this study predate the infection). Cell type and time point are not known.

The chain is built from TRBV7-3 and TRBJ2-5, with 12 bases aligning to TRBD2. The germline gives CDR1 SGHTA, CDR2 FQGTGA. J gave up 5 bases and V 5 bases, and 6 bases lay outside the gene matches. The CDR3 is 15 residues long. This CDR3 reads CASSTGLAGRETQYF. CDR3 in DNA: TGTGCCAGCAGCACCGGACTAGCGGGAAGGGAGACCCAGTACTTC.

This CDR3 reads CASSSDIQLFF. The CDR3 DNA reads TGTGCCAGCAGCTCGGACATCCAGCTGTTTTTT. The chain is built from TRBV5-6 and TRBJ2-2; maybe TRBD1 (5 bases). The germline V and J ends were trimmed by 3 bases and 12 bases, with 9 bases remaining between them. The CDR3 runs to 11 residues. Germline CDR1 SGHDT, CDR2 YYEEEE. Full variable domain (remainder filled in from reference TRBV5-6 and TRBJ2-2): DAGVTQSPTHLIKTRGQQVTLRCSPKSGHDTVSWYQQALGQGPQFIFQYYEEEERQRGNFPDRFSGHQFPNYSSELNVNALLLGDSALYLCASSSDIQLFFGEGSRLTVL.

The CDR3 here is CASSLQAPGLAREQYF. As DNA, the CDR3 is TGTGCCAGCAGCCTACAGGCTCCGGGACTAGCCCGCGAGCAGTACTTC. The chain has TRBV7-9 and TRBJ2-7, with TRBD2 matching over 9 bases. This CDR3 region has 16 residues. Germline V gene data show CDR1 as SEHNR and CDR2 as FQNEAQ (reference sequence). Trimming cost V 5 bases and J 6 bases; bases outside gene matches: 14.

The chain links TRBV10-1 to TRBJ2-7; no clear D gene. Germline V gene data show CDR1 as WNHNN and CDR2 as SYGVQD (reference sequence). The CDR3 length is 14 residues. V lost 0 bases to trimming and J lost 3 bases, with 9 bases between them. CDR3 sequence: CASSESRHFYEQYF. The DNA for the CDR3 is TGCGCCAGCAGTGAGTCGCGACACTTCTACGAGCAGTACTTC.

This clonotype was found a few times. The rearrangement links TRBV6-5 to TRBJ1-5, with 8 bases identical to TRBD1. This CDR3 comprises 16 residues. Trimming removed 5 bases from V and 5 bases from J; junction bases left unmatched: 11. Germline loops: CDR1 MNHEY, CDR2 SVGAGI. The CDR3 spells CASSATGTGTYQPQHF. The CDR3 bases are TGTGCCAGCAGTGCGACCGGGACAGGAACTTATCAGCCCCAGCATTTT.

A few counts support this clonotype. The V gene is TRBV20-1, the J gene TRBJ1-4, with D tentatively TRBD1 (6 bases). V lost 3 bases and J 5 bases, leaving 13 bases between the germline ends. This CDR3 region has 14 residues. The germline CDR1 and CDR2 sequences are DFQATT and SNEGSKA (reference sequence). The CDR3 is CSAREAGANEKLFF. In DNA form, the CDR3 reads TGCAGTGCTAGGGAGGCAGGGGCGAATGAAAAACTGTTTTTT.

There are many counts of this clonotype. The J gene is TRBJ2-1, the V gene TRBV7-2, with 13 bases aligning to TRBD2. The CDR3 covers 15 residues. With 1 base clipped from V and 6 bases from J, the junction kept 0 bases outside the gene matches. Germline assignment: CDR1 SGHTA and CDR2 FQGNSA. CDR3 DNA: TGTGCCAGCAGCTTAGGACTAGCGGGGGGCAATGAGCAGTTCTTC. The encoded protein is CASSLGLAGGNEQFF.

The J gene is TRBJ1-2, the V gene TRBV2; the D gene is possibly TRBD1 (6 bases). The CDR3 loop spans 15 amino acids. Per the germline V gene, CDR1 is SNHLY and CDR2 is FYNNEI. V shed 0 bases and J shed 4 bases, with 12 bases lying between them. CDR3 nucleotides: TGTGCCAGCAGTGAAGCGGCCAGGGGTGGCTATGGCTACACCTTC. Its protein is CASSEAARGGYGYTF.

V usage is TRBV15 and J usage is TRBJ1-1; D unresolved. Germline V gives CDR1 LNHNV, CDR2 YYDKDF (reference sequence). V shed 5 bases and J shed 5 bases, with 18 bases lying between them. The CDR3 extends over 15 amino acids. CDR3 sequence: CATSARASWGTEAFF. The DNA of the CDR3 is TGTGCCACCAGCGCTCGCGCCTCTTGGGGTACTGAAGCTTTCTTT.

The rearrangement uses TRBV27 and TRBJ2-3; D is possibly TRBD2 (6 bases). Germline V gene lookup returns CDR1 MNHEY and CDR2 SMNVEV (reference sequence). The CDR3 is 17 residues long. Trimming took off 0 bases at V and 2 bases at J, with 15 bases between the two ends. DNA of the CDR3: TGTGCCAGCAGTTTATCAATCAGACTAGGCGACACAGATACGCAGTATTTT. Its protein product is CASSLSIRLGDTDTQYF.

The table lists this clonotype with a count of one. The V and J genes are TRBV18 and TRBJ2-1; 7 nucleotides align to TRBD1. J lost 0 bases, V lost 2 bases, and 7 bases had no gene match. The CDR3 has 17 residues. Germline V gene lookup returns CDR1 KGHSH and CDR2 LQKENI. CDR3 nucleotides: TGTGCCAGCTCACCAAAGAAAGGGGGCCGCTCCTACAATGAGCAGTTCTTC. Protein product: CASSPKKGGRSYNEQFF.

The chain joins TRBV18 to TRBJ1-1, with D uncertain. The CDR3 length is 16 residues. Trimming took 3 bases from V and 0 from J, leaving 14 bases between them. The V gene's germline CDR1 is KGHSH and CDR2 LQKENI. DNA of the CDR3: TGTGCCAGCTCACCGGGAAGGTTCTCCATGAACACTGAAGCTTTCTTT. Amino acids: CASSPGRFSMNTEAFF. Using reference TRBV18 and TRBJ1-1 for the parts outside the CDR3, the full variable domain is NAGVMQNPRHLVRRRGQEARLRCSPMKGHSHVYWYRQLPEEGLKFMVYLQKENIIDESGMPKERFSAEFPKEGPSILRIQQVVRGDSAAYFCASSPGRFSMNTEAFFGQGTRLTVV.

This clonotype turned up a few times. V and J are TRBV20-1 and TRBJ1-1; the match to TRBD1 covers 10 bases. Losses at the gene ends were 3 bases for V and 6 bases for J; bases not matched to a gene: 7. The CDR3 spans 14 residues. Germline-derived CDR1 and CDR2 are DFQATT and SNEGSKA (reference sequence). This CDR3 reads CSASWDRGGAEAFF. The CDR3 DNA reads as TGCAGTGCTAGTTGGGACAGGGGAGGGGCTGAAGCTTTCTTT.

V is TRBV5-4 and J is TRBJ2-1, with no clear D. CDR3 size: 12 residues. Trimming pared 3 bases from V and 4 bases from J, leaving 5 bases between. Germline CDR1 and CDR2: SGHNT and YYREEE (reference sequence). CDR3 nucleotide sequence: TGTGCCAGCAGCTCACAGTACAATGAGCAGTTCTTC. It specifies CASSSQYNEQFF. Complete variable domain (other parts from reference TRBV5-4 and TRBJ2-1): ETGVTQSPTHLIKTRGQQVTLRCSSQSGHNTVSWYQQALGQGPQFIFQYYREEENGRGNFPPRFSGLQFPNYSSELNVNALELDDSALYLCASSSQYNEQFFGPGTRLTVL.

This chain joins TRBV6-1 and TRBJ1-5; tentatively, D is TRBD1 (6 bases). The CDR3 extends over 15 amino acids. V was pared by 6 bases and J by 6 bases, with 18 bases between. From germline, CDR1 is MNHNS and CDR2 SASEGT. The CDR3 region has the DNA TGTGCCAGCAGCGCGCCGTGGGGGGCTGGTCAGCCCCAGCATTTT. It translates to CASSAPWGAGQPQHF.

V gene TRBV6-1 combines with J gene TRBJ2-3; D possibly corresponds to TRBD1 (6 bases). Trimming stripped 6 bases from V and 0 bases from J, with 7 bases between. Germline V gene data show CDR1 as MNHNS and CDR2 as SASEGT. The CDR3 has 13 amino acids. In DNA form, the CDR3 reads TGTGCCAGCAGGGACAGTAGCACAGATACGCAGTATTTT. Encoded protein: CASRDSSTDTQYF.

A few counts support this clonotype. The chain links TRBV6-4 to TRBJ2-3; 7 nucleotides align to TRBD1. J was trimmed by 5 bases and V by 2 bases; bases with no gene match: 4. Germline lookup yields CDR1 MRHNA and CDR2 SNTAGT. The CDR3 has 14 amino acids. The CDR3: CASSDVGGLDTQYF. CDR3 DNA sequence: TGTGCCAGCAGTGACGTAGGGGGCTTAGATACGCAGTATTTT.

This clonotype occurred many times. The rearrangement joins TRBV6-1 to TRBJ2-3, with D maybe TRBD1 (6 bases). V was clipped by 11 bases and J by 2 bases, with 23 bases between them. The CDR3 runs to 16 residues. Germline values: CDR1 MNHNS, CDR2 SASEGT. CDR3 sequence: CAGQRTTGIFTDTQYF. The CDR3 nucleotides are TGTGCCGGTCAACGTACCACAGGGATCTTCACAGATACGCAGTATTTT.

This clonotype was detected a few times. The gene calls are TRBV5-5 and TRBJ2-1; 9 nucleotides match TRBD2. The CDR3 sequence is 19 residues long. The ends lost 1 base at V and 6 bases at J; junction bases unmatched: 17. Germline values: CDR1 SGHKS, CDR2 YYEKEE (reference sequence). The CDR3 here is CASSLSGLAGRRRFNEQFF. CDR3 DNA: TGTGCCAGCAGCTTGTCTGGCCTAGCGGGACGACGGCGTTTCAATGAGCAGTTCTTC.

V is TRBV12-3 or TRBV12-4 and J is TRBJ1-2; 8 bases agree with TRBD1. The CDR3 consists of 15 residues. The V gene end was trimmed by 5 bases and the J gene end by 4 bases; junction bases not matched to a gene: 9. The CDR3 spells CASSPPGQESYGYTF. Here the CDR3 DNA reads TGTGCCAGCAGTCCTCCGGGACAGGAGAGCTATGGCTACACCTTC.

The chain employs TRBV25-1 and TRBJ2-6; D possibly corresponds to TRBD2 (6 bases). Germline V gene sequence: CDR1 MGHDK, CDR2 SYGVNS. The CDR3 has 16 amino acids. The V end lost 2 bases, the J end lost 1 base, and 9 bases lay between the germline ends. The CDR3 DNA sequence: TGTGCCAGCAGTGAACCCGGGGGATCTGGGGCCAACGTCCTGACTTTC. Translating gives CASSEPGGSGANVLTF. Based on the CDR3 plus reference TRBV25-1 and TRBJ2-6, the full variable domain is EADIYQTPRYLVIGTGKKITLECSQTMGHDKMYWYQQDPGMELHLIHYSYGVNSTEKGDLSSESTVSRIRTEHFPLTLESARPSHTSQYLCASSEPGGSGANVLTFGAGSRLTVL.

A few counts support this clonotype. The V call is TRBV20-1, the J call TRBJ1-2; D unclear. Germline V gives CDR1 DFQATT, CDR2 SNEGSKA (reference sequence). The V end was cut by 5 bases, the J end by 8 bases, with 15 bases between. This CDR3 has 12 amino acids. The CDR3 loop is CSAGPEFGGYTF. The CDR3 nucleotides are TGCAGTGCTGGCCCGGAATTCGGCGGCTACACCTTC.

This clonotype was recorded a few times. The chain combines TRBV7-8 with TRBJ1-1; maybe TRBD1 (5 bases). This CDR3 comprises 15 residues. Germline V gene lookup returns CDR1 SGHVS and CDR2 FQNEAQ. V lost 5 bases and J lost 1, with 14 bases in between. CDR3 sequence (DNA): TGTGCCAGCAGCAGACCCGGGGCCCCGAACACTGAAGCTTTCTTT. Its protein product is CASSRPGAPNTEAFF. Drawing the rest from reference TRBV7-8 and TRBJ1-1, the complete variable domain is GAGVSQSPRYKVAKRGQDVALRCDPISGHVSLFWYQQALGQGPEFLTYFQNEAQLDKSGLPSDRFFAERPEGSVSTLKIQRTQQEDSAVYLCASSRPGAPNTEAFFGQGTRLTVV.

This clonotype was found a few times. The V gene is TRBV7-2, the J gene TRBJ1-1; D not certain. CDR1 is SGHTA, CDR2 FQGNSA, per germline. Trimming stripped 5 bases from V and 4 bases from J, with 11 bases between. The CDR3 spans 13 residues. The CDR3 loop reads CASSTDEVTEAFF. The CDR3 DNA reads TGTGCCAGCAGCACTGACGAGGTCACTGAAGCTTTCTTT.

The table lists this clonotype with a few counts. The genes are TRBV2 and TRBJ1-1; D gene ambiguous. The CDR3 runs 13 residues. In germline, CDR1 is SNHLY, CDR2 FYNNEI. Trimming left V 5 bases short and J 4 bases short, with 11 bases between. CDR3 loop: CASSSGPTTEAFF. The DNA of the CDR3 is TGTGCCAGCAGTAGCGGGCCGACCACTGAAGCTTTCTTT.

The V call is TRBV9, the J call TRBJ2-1, with 7 bases identical to TRBD2. With 3 bases clipped from V and 5 bases from J, the junction kept 11 bases outside the gene matches. Germline CDR1 and CDR2: SGDLS and YYNGEE. This CDR3 has 16 residues. The CDR3 DNA follows: TGTGCCAGCAGCGCGGACCTCCGGGACTACAACAATGAGCAGTTCTTC. The encoded protein is CASSADLRDYNNEQFF.

In nucleotides, the CDR3 is TGCAGTGCTAGGGGGGACAGGGTTAGGGCAGATACGCAGTATTTT. Translated: CSARGDRVRADTQYF. The chain has TRBV20-1 and TRBJ2-3, with 9 bases aligning to TRBD1. With V trimmed by 3 bases and J by 4 bases, 8 bases remained unmatched. Germline V CDR1 and CDR2: DFQATT, SNEGSKA (reference sequence). The CDR3 is 15 residues long.

The chain couples TRBV2 to TRBJ2-5, with 10 positions matching TRBD2. Germline V lookup: CDR1 SNHLY, CDR2 FYNNEI. V dropped 6 bases and J dropped 5; count of bases not matched to a gene: 9. The CDR3 has 15 residues. Here the CDR3 DNA reads TGTGCCAGCAGGGCTAGCGGGGGAGCCGGGGAGACCCAGTACTTC. Protein product: CASRASGGAGETQYF.

Many counts were recorded for this clonotype. V is TRBV20-1 and J is TRBJ2-1; maybe TRBD2 (6 bases). Per germline, CDR1 DFQATT and CDR2 SNEGSKA (reference sequence). The V gene lost 3 bases and the J gene lost 5 bases, with 14 bases spanning the gap. The CDR3 runs to 14 residues. DNA of the CDR3: TGCAGTGCTAGGGGGGGTAGCGAGAACAATGAGCAGTTCTTC. Translation gives CSARGGSENNEQFF.